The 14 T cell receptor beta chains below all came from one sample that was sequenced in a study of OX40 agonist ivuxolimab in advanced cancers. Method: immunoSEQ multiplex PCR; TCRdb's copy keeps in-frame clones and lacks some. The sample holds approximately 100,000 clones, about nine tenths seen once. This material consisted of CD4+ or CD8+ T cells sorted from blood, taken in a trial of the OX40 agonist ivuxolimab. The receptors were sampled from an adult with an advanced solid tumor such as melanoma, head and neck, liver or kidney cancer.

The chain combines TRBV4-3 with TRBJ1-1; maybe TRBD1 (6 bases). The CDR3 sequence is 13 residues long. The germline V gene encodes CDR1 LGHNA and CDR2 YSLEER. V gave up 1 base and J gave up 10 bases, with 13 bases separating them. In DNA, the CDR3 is TGCGCCAGCAGCCAAGGATACAGGGATATAGCTTTCTTT. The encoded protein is CASSQGYRDIAFF.

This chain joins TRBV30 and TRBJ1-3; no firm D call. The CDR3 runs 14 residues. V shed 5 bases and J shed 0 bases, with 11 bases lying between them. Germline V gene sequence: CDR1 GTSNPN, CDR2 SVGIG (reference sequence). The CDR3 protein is CAWLIRSSGNTIYF. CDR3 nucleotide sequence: TGTGCCTGGTTAATACGGTCCTCTGGAAACACCATATATTTT.

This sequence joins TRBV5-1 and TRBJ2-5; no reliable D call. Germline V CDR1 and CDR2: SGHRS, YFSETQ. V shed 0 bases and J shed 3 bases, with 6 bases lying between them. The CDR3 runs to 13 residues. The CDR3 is CASSLVKEETQYF. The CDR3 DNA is TGCGCCAGCAGCTTGGTCAAAGAAGAGACCCAGTACTTC.

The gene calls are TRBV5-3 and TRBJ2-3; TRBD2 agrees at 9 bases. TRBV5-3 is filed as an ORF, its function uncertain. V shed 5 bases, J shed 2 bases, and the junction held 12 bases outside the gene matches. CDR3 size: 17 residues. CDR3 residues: CARRLAGDKIATDTQYF. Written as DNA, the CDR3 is TGTGCCAGAAGGTTAGCGGGGGATAAAATCGCCACAGATACGCAGTATTTT.

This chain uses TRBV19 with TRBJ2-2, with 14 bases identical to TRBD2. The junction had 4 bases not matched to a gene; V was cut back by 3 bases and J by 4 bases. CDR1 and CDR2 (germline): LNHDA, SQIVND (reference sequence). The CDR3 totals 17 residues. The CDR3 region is CASSIGLAGGGTGELFF. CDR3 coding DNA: TGTGCCAGTAGTATTGGACTAGCGGGGGGTGGCACCGGGGAGCTGTTTTTT.

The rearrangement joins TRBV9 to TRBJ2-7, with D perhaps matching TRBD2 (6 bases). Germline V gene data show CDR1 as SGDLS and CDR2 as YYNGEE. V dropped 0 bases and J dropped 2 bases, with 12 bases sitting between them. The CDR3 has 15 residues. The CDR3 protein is CASSVGSGVAYEQYF. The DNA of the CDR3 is TGTGCCAGCAGCGTAGGATCGGGGGTGGCCTACGAGCAGTACTTC.

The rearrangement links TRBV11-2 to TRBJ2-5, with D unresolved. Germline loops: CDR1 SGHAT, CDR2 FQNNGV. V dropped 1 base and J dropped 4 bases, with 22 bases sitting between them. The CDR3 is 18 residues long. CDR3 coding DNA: TGTGCCAGCAGCTTAGCCTTAAGCTCAGGTTTTCTTGGAGAGACCCAGTACTTC. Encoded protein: CASSLALSSGFLGETQYF.

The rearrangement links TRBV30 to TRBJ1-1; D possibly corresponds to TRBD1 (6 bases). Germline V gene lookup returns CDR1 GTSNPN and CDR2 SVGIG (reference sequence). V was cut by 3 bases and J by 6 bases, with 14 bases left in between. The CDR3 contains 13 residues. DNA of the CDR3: TGTGCCTGGAGATGGGGGCGTGGGGCTGAAGCTTTCTTT. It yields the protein CAWRWGRGAEAFF.

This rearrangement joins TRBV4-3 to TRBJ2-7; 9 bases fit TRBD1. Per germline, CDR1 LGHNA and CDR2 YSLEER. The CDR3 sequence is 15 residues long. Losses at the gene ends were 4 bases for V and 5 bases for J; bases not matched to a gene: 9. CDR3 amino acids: CASSRWGQGENEQYF. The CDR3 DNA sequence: TGCGCCAGCAGCCGGTGGGGACAGGGTGAGAACGAGCAGTACTTC.

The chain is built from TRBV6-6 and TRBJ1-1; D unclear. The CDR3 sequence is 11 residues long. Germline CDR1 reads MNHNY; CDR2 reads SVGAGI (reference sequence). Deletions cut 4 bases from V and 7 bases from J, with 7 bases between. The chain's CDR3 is CASSLVVEAFF. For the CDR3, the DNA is TGTGCCAGCAGTTTGGTGGTTGAAGCTTTCTTT.

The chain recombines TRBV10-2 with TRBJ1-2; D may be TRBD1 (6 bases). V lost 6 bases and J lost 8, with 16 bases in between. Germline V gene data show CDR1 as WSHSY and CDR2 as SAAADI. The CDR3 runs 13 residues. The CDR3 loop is CASRTGQHDGYTF. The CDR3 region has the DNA TGCGCCAGCAGGACAGGACAGCACGACGGCTACACCTTC.

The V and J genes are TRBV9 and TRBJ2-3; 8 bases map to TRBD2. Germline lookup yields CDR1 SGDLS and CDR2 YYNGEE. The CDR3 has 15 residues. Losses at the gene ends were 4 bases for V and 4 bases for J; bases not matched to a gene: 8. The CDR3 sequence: CASSPRLATADTQYF. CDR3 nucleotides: TGTGCCAGCAGCCCCCGACTAGCGACGGCAGATACGCAGTATTTT.

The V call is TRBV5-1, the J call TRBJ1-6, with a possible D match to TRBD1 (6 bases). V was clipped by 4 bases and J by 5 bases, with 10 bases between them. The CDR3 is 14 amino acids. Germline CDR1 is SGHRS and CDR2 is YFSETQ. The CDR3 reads CASSPEGDNSPLHF. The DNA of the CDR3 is TGCGCCAGCAGCCCGGAGGGGGATAATTCACCCCTCCACTTT.

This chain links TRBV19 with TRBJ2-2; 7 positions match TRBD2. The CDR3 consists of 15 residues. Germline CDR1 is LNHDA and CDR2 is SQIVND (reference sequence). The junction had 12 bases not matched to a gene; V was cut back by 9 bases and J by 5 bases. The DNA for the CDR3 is TGTGCCAGCCATTTGGGGGGGTTGAGGACCGGGGAGCTGTTTTTT. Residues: CASHLGGLRTGELFF.